Shown below are 17 T cell receptor beta chains from a single sample sequenced in a study of Graves' ophthalmopathy and Graves' hyperthyroidism. The TCR beta CDR3 regions underwent amplification from RNA transcripts. The authors performed first-round RT-PCR with HTBI primers and then a second-round multiplex PCR. TCRdb used MiXCR to reprocess the multiplex PCR reads, holding one entry per CDR3 protein. This sample has around 1.1 million distinct CDR3 sequences; 36% occur once, and the top ten carry roughly 10%. The sequencing input was peripheral blood or thyroid tissue (not recorded which). The source of these receptors is an adult man with Graves' hyperthyroidism.

This clonotype was seen a few times. With a much larger clone just one base away, this may be a read error. The chain carries TRBV7-3 and TRBJ1-5; 7 nucleotides align to TRBD1. Germline V gives CDR1 SGHTA, CDR2 FQGTGA. The CDR3 length is 17 residues. Trimming at V came to 5 bases and at J to 0 bases, leaving 10 bases not matched to a gene. Written as DNA, the CDR3 is TGTGCCAGCAGCCAACGGACAGGTGGGGATAGCAATCAGCCCCAGCATTTT. Protein: CASSQRTGGDSNQPQHF.

This clonotype came up many times. The rearrangement links TRBV2 to TRBJ2-2; 9 nucleotides align to TRBD1. The J segment lost 2 bases and the V segment lost 10 bases, leaving 5 bases of the junction unmatched. The V gene's germline CDR1 is SNHLY and CDR2 FYNNEI. The CDR3 is made up of 14 amino acids. CDR3 coding DNA: TGTGCCACAAACAGGGGGCTTAACACCGGGGAGCTGTTTTTT. This sequence encodes CATNRGLNTGELFF.

The CDR3 DNA follows: TGCAGCGTTGAAGTTGAGAGGGCATACGAGCAGTACTTC. As protein: CSVEVERAYEQYF. J is TRBJ2-7 and V is TRBV29-1, with a tentative D call TRBD2 (5 bases). Trimming shortened V by 1 base and J by 4 bases, and 11 bases separated the two germline ends. Per the germline V gene, CDR1 is SQVTM and CDR2 is ANQGSEA. The CDR3 runs 13 residues.

This clonotype was recorded many times. The chain uses TRBV20-1 and TRBJ1-1; weak D call: TRBD1 (5 bases). The CDR3 has 12 residues. The germline CDR1 and CDR2 sequences are DFQATT and SNEGSKA (reference sequence). This CDR3 is CNGGPLNTEAFF. DNA for the CDR3: TGCAACGGGGGACCTCTGAACACTGAAGCTTTCTTT.

This chain links TRBV28 with TRBJ2-7; the match to TRBD1 covers 7 bases. The trim removed 5 bases at V and 3 bases at J, leaving 4 bases unmatched. CDR1 is MDHEN and CDR2 is SYDVKM in the germline V gene. CDR3 length: 13 residues. CDR3 in DNA: TGTGCCAGCAGTAAGACAGGGCACTACGAGCAGTACTTC. Its translation is CASSKTGHYEQYF.

The V call is TRBV2, the J call TRBJ1-1, with D maybe TRBD1 (5 bases). The CDR3 spans 14 residues. Germline CDR1 and CDR2: SNHLY and FYNNEI. Trimming took 7 bases from V and 0 from J, leaving 12 bases between them. CDR3 bases: TGTGCCAGCACTATGGGACTTGTGAACACTGAAGCTTTCTTT. Protein product: CASTMGLVNTEAFF. Using reference TRBV2 and TRBJ1-1 for the parts outside the CDR3, the full variable domain is EPEVTQTPSHQVTQMGQEVILRCVPISNHLYFYWYRQILGQKVEFLVSFYNNEISEKSEIFDDQFSVERPDGSNFTLKIRSTKLEDSAMYFCASTMGLVNTEAFFGQGTRLTVV.

The chain has TRBV12-3 or TRBV12-4 and TRBJ2-2, with TRBD1 matching over 10 bases. The CDR3 is 15 residues long. V dropped 7 bases and J dropped 7; count of bases not matched to a gene: 9. Here the CDR3 reads CASTKSTGGGGELFF. Here the CDR3 DNA reads TGTGCCAGCACCAAATCGACAGGGGGCGGCGGGGAGCTGTTTTTT.

The chain joins TRBV29-1 to TRBJ1-2; TRBD1 matches at 9 bases. Per the germline V gene, CDR1 is SQVTM and CDR2 is ANQGSEA. CDR3 length: 12 residues. V was pared by 7 bases and J by 8 bases, with 8 bases of the junction left unmatched. Here the CDR3 reads CSASRTGDGYTF. DNA of the CDR3: TGCAGCGCCTCAAGGACAGGGGACGGCTACACCTTC. Together with reference TRBV29-1 and TRBJ1-2, the CDR3 gives the full variable domain: SAVISQKPSRDICQRGTSLTIQCQVDSQVTMMFWYRQQPGQSLTLIATANQGSEATYESGFVIDKFPISRPNLTFSTLTVSNMSPEDSSIYLCSASRTGDGYTFGSGTRLTVV.

The gene calls are TRBV6-2 or TRBV6-3 and TRBJ1-5; D is ambiguous. Germline CDR1 reads MNHEY; CDR2 reads SVGEGT. The CDR3 consists of 12 residues. V dropped 0 bases and J dropped 9 bases, with 6 bases sitting between them. For the CDR3, the DNA is TGTGCCAGCAGTTACTCGGGAGGGCCCCAGCATTTT. This gives the protein CASSYSGGPQHF.

Comments on this clonotype: At one boundary the junction diverges from the germline segment, which might be a read error. The rearrangement links TRBV10-2 to TRBJ2-7; D is undetermined. This CDR3 comprises 14 residues. Germline V gene data show CDR1 as WSHSY and CDR2 as SAAADI. The CDR3 reads CASSTPGHPYEQYF. The CDR3 DNA sequence: TGTGCCAGCAGCACCCCGGGCCACCCCTACGAGCAGTACTTC.

The chain recombines TRBV24-1 with TRBJ2-5; possible D gene TRBD2, 5 bases. CDR3 size: 18 residues. V lost 1 base to trimming and J lost 1 base, with 18 bases between them. Germline CDR1 is KGHDR and CDR2 is SFDVKD. CDR3 protein: CATSDFSLGRGGQETQYF. The CDR3 DNA follows: TGTGCCACCAGTGATTTCAGCCTAGGACGGGGTGGCCAAGAGACCCAGTACTTC.

The chain uses TRBV12-3 or TRBV12-4 and TRBJ2-7, with TRBD2 as a possible D gene (5 bases). V was trimmed by 6 bases and J by 2 bases, leaving 11 bases between them. This CDR3 spans 13 amino acids. CDR3 DNA sequence: TGTGCCAGCAGCTATACAGCGGCCTACGAGCAGTACTTC. Its translation: CASSYTAAYEQYF.

The chain links TRBV7-7 to TRBJ2-5, with 9 positions matching TRBD1. Germline CDR1 is SSHAT and CDR2 is FNYEAQ (reference sequence). The CDR3 extends over 18 amino acids. Losses at the gene ends were 11 bases for V and 2 bases for J; bases not matched to a gene: 21. The CDR3 reads CAVRDRAYEAGTQETQYF. The CDR3 coding sequence is TGTGCCGTCCGGGACAGGGCTTATGAGGCCGGGACTCAAGAGACCCAGTACTTC.

The chain employs TRBV2 and TRBJ1-2; TRBD1 might be the D (5 bases). Trimming took 7 bases from V and 7 from J, leaving 7 bases between them. There are 10 residues in the CDR3. Germline CDR1 is SNHLY and CDR2 is FYNNEI. The CDR3 coding sequence is TGTGCCAGCAAGACAGCTGGCTACACCTTC. Amino acid sequence: CASKTAGYTF.

This clonotype showed up just a few times. This chain connects TRBV20-1 to TRBJ1-5, with D uncertain. V was shortened by 2 bases and J by 0 bases, with 8 bases between the two germline ends. CDR1 and CDR2 (germline): DFQATT, SNEGSKA (reference sequence). The CDR3 covers 14 residues. CDR3: CSARIPNSNQPQHF. CDR3 in DNA: TGCAGTGCTAGAATCCCGAATAGCAATCAGCCCCAGCATTTT.

A few counts support this clonotype. The chain has TRBV7-8 and TRBJ2-7, with 10 bases that match TRBD2. Germline CDR1 and CDR2: SGHVS and FQNEAQ. Losses at the gene ends were 2 bases for V and 0 bases for J; bases not matched to a gene: 7. The CDR3 consists of 17 residues. CDR3 DNA sequence: TGTGCCAGCAGCTTATTAACGGGACTAGCGATCTCCTACGAGCAGTACTTC. Protein: CASSLLTGLAISYEQYF.

In its sample, this clonotype was seen many times. The chain combines TRBV15 with TRBJ1-5; D ambiguous. The CDR3 contains 18 residues. Trimming shortened V by 0 bases and J by 2 bases, and 17 bases separated the two germline ends. Per germline, CDR1 LNHNV and CDR2 YYDKDF (reference sequence). DNA for the CDR3: TGTGCCACCAGCAGAGATTGGTCAGTGACCTTGGGCAATCAGCCCCAGCATTTT. As protein: CATSRDWSVTLGNQPQHF.